The next 20 T cell receptor beta chains were all read from a single sample in a study of blood T cell repertoires in COVID-19. Libraries were prepared by immunoSEQ multiplex PCR; TCRdb keeps only in-frame clonotypes and omits some of them. This sample carries under 350,000 clones, roughly 89% of them seen once, and the ten largest clones take around 2%. The sample taken for sequencing was peripheral blood. The receptors here all came from a man aged 50-60 years with acute or convalescent COVID-19.

This sequence joins TRBV3-1 (or the pseudogene TRBV3-2) and TRBJ2-5; maybe TRBD2 (5 bases). V lost 1 base and J 5 bases, leaving 11 bases between the germline ends. The CDR3 sequence is 14 residues long. Germline CDR1 and CDR2: LGHDT and YNNKEL (reference sequence). The CDR3 sequence: CASSQGTPPETQYF. For the CDR3, the DNA is TGTGCCAGCAGCCAAGGGACTCCCCCGGAGACCCAGTACTTC.

J is TRBJ1-4 and V is TRBV2, with TRBD1 identical over 8 bases. Per germline, CDR1 SNHLY and CDR2 FYNNEI. The CDR3 extends over 11 amino acids. V shed 4 bases and J 14 bases; nucleotides not matched to a gene: 3. The CDR3 loop reads CASSVRGHLFF. CDR3 in DNA: TGTGCCAGCAGTGTCAGGGGGCACCTGTTTTTT. Drawing the rest from reference TRBV2 and TRBJ1-4, the complete variable domain is EPEVTQTPSHQVTQMGQEVILRCVPISNHLYFYWYRQILGQKVEFLVSFYNNEISEKSEIFDDQFSVERPDGSNFTLKIRSTKLEDSAMYFCASSVRGHLFFGSGTQLSVL.

V gene TRBV9 combines with J gene TRBJ1-2, with unresolved D. The germline CDR1 and CDR2 sequences are SGDLS and YYNGEE. This CDR3 region has 14 residues. The germline V and J ends were trimmed by 0 bases and 7 bases, with 13 bases remaining between them. The CDR3 DNA reads as TGTGCCAGCAGCGTAGGGACGGGCACTAGTGGCTACACCTTC. Translating it yields CASSVGTGTSGYTF.

This clone was found a few times. The J gene is TRBJ2-1, the V gene TRBV5-1; D not resolved. The CDR3 runs to 13 residues. Trimming removed 2 bases at V and 4 bases at J, with 7 bases between. The germline gives CDR1 SGHRS, CDR2 YFSETQ. This CDR3 is CASSFPKYNEQFF. In DNA form, the CDR3 reads TGCGCCAGCAGCTTCCCCAAATACAATGAGCAGTTCTTC.

This clone was observed a single time. This sequence joins TRBV30 and TRBJ1-2, with D perhaps matching TRBD1 (5 bases). The CDR3 has 16 amino acids. CDR1 GTSNPN and CDR2 SVGIG come from the germline V gene (reference sequence). Trimming stripped 5 bases from V and 0 bases from J, with 19 bases between. CDR3 nucleotides: TGTGCCTGGGGGTCCAGTTCGACAGCGACTAACTATGGCTACACCTTC. Translation: CAWGSSSTATNYGYTF.

V gene TRBV12-5 combines with J gene TRBJ2-3; 7 positions agree with TRBD1. This CDR3 is built from 14 residues. Looked up from germline, CDR1 is LGHNT and CDR2 is FRNRAP. V gave up 3 bases and J gave up 4 bases; unmatched junction bases: 4. This CDR3 is CASGFTTGADTQYF. As DNA, the CDR3 is TGTGCTAGTGGTTTTACAACAGGGGCAGATACGCAGTATTTT.

The chain combines TRBV10-3 with TRBJ2-7; 10 nucleotides match TRBD1. The J segment lost 3 bases and the V segment lost 8 bases, leaving 13 bases of the junction unmatched. CDR3 length: 16 amino acids. Germline V gene data show CDR1 as ENHRY and CDR2 as SYGVKD. CDR3 in amino acids: CAIRQPPGQGNYEQYF. DNA of the CDR3: TGTGCCATCCGACAACCCCCGGGACAGGGGAACTACGAGCAGTACTTC.

V usage is TRBV18 and J usage is TRBJ2-3, with 9 bases matching TRBD2. Germline V CDR1 and CDR2: KGHSH, LQKENI. The CDR3 consists of 16 residues. V lost 3 bases and J lost 2; bases outside the gene matches: 6. The CDR3 loop is CASSPQTSGITDTQYF. DNA of the CDR3: TGTGCCAGCTCACCCCAGACTAGCGGAATCACAGATACGCAGTATTTT.

The V gene is TRBV5-8, the J gene TRBJ1-5; 12 bases fit TRBD1. CDR3 length equals 14 residues. J was trimmed by 7 bases and V by 4 bases; bases with no gene match: 3. The germline V gene has CDR1 SGHTS and CDR2 YDEGEE. Written as DNA, the CDR3 is TGTGCCAGCAGCGGGACAGGGGGCCGGCAGCCCCAGCATTTT. Its translation is CASSGTGGRQPQHF.

The DNA of the CDR3 is TGTGCCATCAGGGCGGGGGCCTCTACCGGGGAGCTGTTTTTT. Residues: CAIRAGASTGELFF. J is TRBJ2-2 and V is TRBV10-3; D may be TRBD2 (7 bases). Trimming took 6 bases from V and 5 from J, leaving 13 bases between them. The germline V gene has CDR1 ENHRY and CDR2 SYGVKD. The length of the CDR3 is 14 residues.

V and J are TRBV10-3 and TRBJ2-1, with TRBD2 matching 9 bases. Germline CDR1 ENHRY, CDR2 SYGVKD. V lost 2 bases, J lost 5 bases, and 4 bases stayed unmatched. The CDR3 covers 15 residues. The DNA of the CDR3 is TGTGCCATCAGTGAGCGACTAGCGGATAACAATGAGCAGTTCTTC. This translates into CAISERLADNNEQFF.

The J gene is TRBJ1-5, the V gene TRBV6-1; unclear D gene. Deletions cut 2 bases from V and 7 bases from J, with 18 bases between. Germline lookup yields CDR1 MNHNS and CDR2 SASEGT. The CDR3 covers 16 residues. The CDR3 here is CASSERFQGSGQPQHF. The CDR3 nucleotides read TGTGCCAGCAGTGAAAGGTTCCAAGGGTCGGGGCAGCCCCAGCATTTT.

This clone was observed once. The V gene is TRBV3-1 (or the pseudogene TRBV3-2), the J gene TRBJ1-1; D is possibly TRBD1 (6 bases). There are 11 residues in the CDR3. Trimming shortened V by 8 bases and J by 8 bases, and 12 bases separated the two germline ends. The germline V gene has CDR1 LGHDT and CDR2 YNNKEL (reference sequence). As DNA, the CDR3 is TGTGCCAGCCGGGGGGCAGCAGAAGCTTTCTTT. This encodes CASRGAAEAFF.

The chain couples TRBV19 to TRBJ2-3, with 7 bases matching TRBD1. The germline V gene encodes CDR1 LNHDA and CDR2 SQIVND (reference sequence). The CDR3 sequence is 16 residues long. With 3 bases clipped from V and 0 bases from J, the junction kept 6 bases outside the gene matches. In nucleotides, the CDR3 is TGTGCCAGTAGTATGACAGGGACAGTCAGCACAGATACGCAGTATTTT. Translation: CASSMTGTVSTDTQYF.

The rearrangement links TRBV7-8 to TRBJ1-5; D is possibly TRBD1 (5 bases). V lost 5 bases to trimming and J lost 7 bases, with 15 bases between them. From germline, CDR1 is SGHVS and CDR2 FQNEAQ. CDR3 length: 14 amino acids. The CDR3 region is CASSRGLGGQPQHF. The CDR3 DNA reads as TGTGCCAGCAGCCGGGGCCTAGGAGGACAGCCCCAGCATTTT.

The rearrangement joins TRBV2 to TRBJ2-7; D is ambiguous. Germline loops: CDR1 SNHLY, CDR2 FYNNEI. The CDR3 sequence is 12 residues long. Trimming left V 11 bases short and J 3 bases short, with 14 bases between. CDR3 nucleotides: TGTGCCTTAAAGCAGTCAGGCTACGAGCAGTACTTC. Its protein is CALKQSGYEQYF. The variable domain in full, completed from reference TRBV2 and TRBJ2-7, reads EPEVTQTPSHQVTQMGQEVILRCVPISNHLYFYWYRQILGQKVEFLVSFYNNEISEKSEIFDDQFSVERPDGSNFTLKIRSTKLEDSAMYFCALKQSGYEQYFGPGTRLTVT.

The chain combines TRBV13 with TRBJ1-5; no definite D call. Germline V lookup: CDR1 PRHDT, CDR2 FYEKMQ (reference sequence). CDR3 length: 15 amino acids. V dropped 5 bases and J dropped 3 bases, with 14 bases sitting between them. The CDR3 DNA reads as TGTGCCAGCAGCGAGTCTACCAGGCTCAATCAGCCCCAGCATTTT. Protein sequence: CASSESTRLNQPQHF. The complete variable domain, with remaining parts taken from reference TRBV13 and TRBJ1-5, reads AAGVIQSPRHLIKEKRETATLKCYPIPRHDTVYWYQQGPGQDPQFLISFYEKMQSDKGSIPDRFSAQQFSDYHSELNMSSLELGDSALYFCASSESTRLNQPQHFGDGTRLSIL.

This chain links TRBV5-1 with TRBJ1-1; 9 nucleotides line up with TRBD1. The germline V gene encodes CDR1 SGHRS and CDR2 YFSETQ. V dropped 4 bases and J dropped 1; count of bases not matched to a gene: 5. This CDR3 is 15 amino acids long. CDR3 sequence (DNA): TGCGCCAGCAGCACGGGACAGGGCGGGAACACTGAAGCTTTCTTT. This codes for CASSTGQGGNTEAFF.

V and J are TRBV10-3 and TRBJ1-1; D is uncertain. Germline V lookup: CDR1 ENHRY, CDR2 SYGVKD. V dropped 5 bases and J dropped 1 base, with 8 bases sitting between them. CDR3 length equals 13 residues. CDR3 DNA sequence: TGTGCCATCAGTCCCGTAGCGAACACTGAAGCTTTCTTT. Translated: CAISPVANTEAFF.

The chain joins TRBV5-4 to TRBJ2-5; a weak D match, TRBD2 (7 bases). V gave up 0 bases and J gave up 2 bases, with 11 bases separating them. The CDR3 runs 15 residues. The germline V gene encodes CDR1 SGHNT and CDR2 YYREEE (reference sequence). The CDR3 region is CASSLEAGAQETQYF. CDR3 DNA: TGTGCCAGCAGCTTGGAGGCGGGGGCACAAGAGACCCAGTACTTC.